This T cell receptor (beta chain) stems from a study of blood T cell repertoires in COVID-19. CDR3 length: 17 amino acids. The germline V and J ends were trimmed by 2 bases and 6 bases, with 23 bases remaining between them. Germline CDR1 and CDR2: MNHEY and SMNVEV (reference sequence). Cohorts were determined from participant-reported clinical history. Sequencing was performed with immunoSEQ multiplex PCR; in TCRdb, only in-frame clones are kept and a portion is missing. The data hold roughly 180,000 clones, with approximately 86% observed a single time. This clone has a single count. The genes are TRBV27 and TRBJ2-7, with D maybe TRBD2 (6 bases). Sequenced material: PBMCs or T cells enriched from blood (not recorded which). The TCR sequence derives from a young woman who had recovered from COVID-19. CDR3: CASSLGLAGPQGTEQYF. CDR3 coding DNA: TGTGCCAGCAGTTTAGGATTGGCGGGACCCCAAGGGACCGAGCAGTACTTC.